This TCR beta chain appears in the sequencing data of a study of blood T cell repertoires in COVID-19. For the study at large: PBMCs, B-cell-depleted T cells, or T cells were the source of the cDNA or gDNA that made up the material.

This clone was detected a few times. At one boundary the junction diverges from the germline segment, which might be a read error. Clones were sequenced by immunoSEQ multiplex PCR, and TCRdb holds only the in-frame ones, with some missing. The data show 110,000 or so clones, about 87% seen once. The CDR3 runs to 15 residues. Germline values: CDR1 SSHAT, CDR2 FNYEAQ (reference sequence). The chain joins TRBV7-7 to TRBJ1-2; D gene ambiguous. The sample taken for sequencing was peripheral blood. This TCR was sampled from a woman aged 45-65 years with acute or convalescent COVID-19. CDR3 amino acids: CASSPLSPEGYGYTF. CDR3 nucleotide sequence: TGTGCTAGCAGTCCCTTAAGTCCCGAGGGCTATGGCTACACCTTC.